The 18 T cell receptor beta chains below come from one sample, sequenced in a study of blood T cell repertoires in COVID-19 (dated by TCRdb to the early 2020s). The method behind the library was the immunoSEQ multiplex PCR assay. Held by TCRdb, this immuneACCESS table contains in-frame sequences only and omits some clones. Under half of the omission traces to an unresolved V gene where checked; the cause of the rest is unknown. For this sample there are 85,000 to 110,000 clones; more than 85% appear just once. More than 5.5% of the sample is in the top ten clones. The sample was peripheral blood. Source of these receptors: a human donor in a cohort sampled during active COVID-19.

The chain combines TRBV11-2 with TRBJ2-1; possibly TRBD2 for D (7 bases). The CDR3 is made up of 15 amino acids. Trimming removed 3 bases from V and 8 bases from J, with 17 bases in between. Per the germline V gene, CDR1 is SGHAT and CDR2 is FQNNGV. CDR3 loop: CASSFYGGPDDEQFF. The CDR3 nucleotides read TGTGCCAGCAGCTTTTACGGGGGGCCCGACGATGAGCAGTTCTTC.

V gene TRBV7-6 combines with J gene TRBJ1-3, with TRBD1 identical over 11 bases. This CDR3 is built from 15 residues. Germline trimming cut 5 bases from V and 4 bases from J; bases unmatched to any gene: 4. Germline CDR1 and CDR2: SGHVS and FNYEAQ. CDR3 DNA sequence: TGTGCCAGCAGCCCCCGGGACAGGGGGGGAAACACCATATATTTT. Encoded protein: CASSPRDRGGNTIYF.

V and J are TRBV3-1 (or the pseudogene TRBV3-2) and TRBJ2-3; no clear D. Trimming removed 0 bases at V and 0 bases at J, with 10 bases between. CDR3 length equals 16 residues. CDR1 and CDR2 from the germline V gene are LGHDT and YNNKEL (reference sequence). This CDR3 is CASSQDALPSTDTQYF. In DNA, the CDR3 is TGTGCCAGCAGCCAAGACGCGCTTCCTAGCACAGATACGCAGTATTTT.

The genes are TRBV7-3 and TRBJ2-1; D is uncertain. The CDR3 loop spans 14 amino acids. CDR1 is SGHTA and CDR2 is FQGTGA in the germline V gene. The V end lost 5 bases, the J end lost 8 bases, and 16 bases lay between the germline ends. CDR3 loop: CASSPSHSSDEQFF. The CDR3 DNA follows: TGTGCCAGCAGCCCCTCGCACTCGAGCGATGAGCAGTTCTTC.

The chain combines TRBV4-1 with TRBJ2-1, with 7 nucleotides matching TRBD1. The CDR3 sequence is 17 residues long. Per the germline V gene, CDR1 is MGHRA and CDR2 is YSYEKL. Unmatched junction bases numbered 9, after V lost 0 bases and J lost 4 bases. This CDR3 is CASSQDRPTGQYNEQFF. The CDR3 DNA sequence: TGCGCCAGCAGCCAAGATCGACCGACAGGGCAATACAATGAGCAGTTCTTC.

The chain uses TRBV30 and TRBJ2-7, with D perhaps TRBD1 (6 bases). The CDR3 totals 13 residues. Germline CDR1 reads GTSNPN; CDR2 reads SVGIG (reference sequence). Trimming cost V 4 bases and J 7 bases, with 17 bases left between them. CDR3 region: CAWNVDQGWEQYF. CDR3 bases: TGTGCCTGGAATGTGGATCAGGGGTGGGAGCAGTACTTC.

V and J are TRBV7-2 and TRBJ2-7, with 11 bases aligning to TRBD2. This CDR3 is built from 15 residues. Germline V CDR1 and CDR2: SGHTA, FQGNSA. V trimming: 5 bases; J trimming: 3 bases; junction bases outside the gene matches: 6. CDR3 loop: CASSSRLAGYYEQYF. The CDR3 region has the DNA TGTGCCAGCAGCAGTCGACTAGCGGGGTACTACGAGCAGTACTTC.

The chain couples TRBV10-2 to TRBJ1-1; 7 nucleotides match TRBD1. V shed 7 bases, J shed 0 bases, and the junction held 8 bases outside the gene matches. Germline assignment: CDR1 WSHSY and CDR2 SAAADI. The CDR3 length is 15 residues. DNA for the CDR3: TGCGCCAGCACACCGGGACAGAAGATGAACACTGAAGCTTTCTTT. Its protein product is CASTPGQKMNTEAFF.

V gene TRBV19 combines with J gene TRBJ2-1; TRBD1 matches 8 bases. V dropped 8 bases and J dropped 5; count of bases not matched to a gene: 8. CDR3 size: 14 residues. CDR1 LNHDA and CDR2 SQIVND come from the germline V gene (reference sequence). CDR3 loop: CASSDRALNNEQFF. CDR3 bases: TGTGCCAGTTCGGACAGGGCCTTAAACAATGAGCAGTTCTTC.

The chain recombines TRBV6-6 with TRBJ1-2, with D possibly being TRBD1 (5 bases). The CDR3 has 15 amino acids. V lost 3 bases and J 3 bases, leaving 14 bases between the germline ends. The germline gives CDR1 MNHNY, CDR2 SVGAGI (reference sequence). CDR3 DNA sequence: TGTGCCAGCAGTTATTTTGGGGGGGTGGACTATGGCTACACCTTC. Translation gives CASSYFGGVDYGYTF.

V is TRBV7-7 and J is TRBJ2-7; the match to TRBD1 covers 8 bases. V trimming: 2 bases; J trimming: 4 bases; junction bases outside the gene matches: 7. The CDR3 extends over 15 amino acids. Per germline, CDR1 SSHAT and CDR2 FNYEAQ (reference sequence). For the CDR3, the DNA is TGTGCCAGCAGCTTATTCCAGGGGGCGGGGTACGAGCAGTACTTC. Translation: CASSLFQGAGYEQYF.

The chain combines TRBV27 with TRBJ2-5; TRBD2 is a possible D gene (5 bases). The CDR3 sequence is 13 residues long. V shed 0 bases and J shed 4 bases, with 6 bases lying between them. Germline loops: CDR1 MNHEY, CDR2 SMNVEV (reference sequence). The CDR3 DNA reads TGTGCCAGCAGTTTATCTCGGGGAGAGACCCAGTACTTC. It translates to CASSLSRGETQYF.

This clone was observed a single time. The CDR3 here is CASSVGLAGVNEQFF. DNA for the CDR3: TGTGCCAGCAGCGTCGGACTAGCGGGGGTCAATGAGCAGTTCTTC. The gene calls are TRBV5-4 and TRBJ2-1; TRBD2 aligns across 13 bases. Germline CDR1 reads SGHNT; CDR2 reads YYREEE (reference sequence). J lost 6 bases, V lost 4 bases, and 4 bases had no gene match. This CDR3 has 15 residues.

The chain employs TRBV7-3 and TRBJ2-7; TRBD1 aligns across 9 bases. The germline V gene encodes CDR1 SGHTA and CDR2 FQGTGA. The V and J ends lost 5 bases and 1 base, in that order; junction bases with no gene match: 9. This CDR3 spans 16 amino acids. The DNA for the CDR3 is TGTGCCAGCAGCCCCAACCGGGACAGGGTTTCCTACGAGCAGTACTTC. Protein product: CASSPNRDRVSYEQYF.

V gene TRBV11-3 combines with J gene TRBJ2-1; 9 nucleotides match TRBD1. V shed 3 bases and J 4 bases; nucleotides not matched to a gene: 7. This CDR3 has 16 amino acids. Germline V gene lookup returns CDR1 SGHNT and CDR2 YENEEA. CDR3 in DNA: TGTGCCAGCAGCTTTTCCGGGACAGGGCTATACAATGAGCAGTTCTTC. It encodes CASSFSGTGLYNEQFF.

The chain has TRBV24-1 and TRBJ1-2, with D possibly TRBD1 on 5 matching bases. Germline CDR1 KGHDR, CDR2 SFDVKD. There are 12 residues in the CDR3. The V end lost 5 bases, the J end lost 8 bases, and 11 bases lay between the germline ends. The CDR3 sequence: CATSGDFPGYTF. The CDR3 region has the DNA TGTGCCACCAGTGGGGACTTTCCCGGCTACACCTTC.

The rearrangement links TRBV10-3 to TRBJ2-5, with a tentative D call TRBD2 (6 bases). The CDR3 runs 13 residues. Between the trimmed V and J ends, which lost 8 bases and 4 bases, there was a span of 14 bases. Per the germline V gene, CDR1 is ENHRY and CDR2 is SYGVKD. In DNA form, the CDR3 reads TGTGCCATCCAACTAGCCCCCAGAGAGACCCAGTACTTC. It encodes CAIQLAPRETQYF.

This clone came up once. The J gene is TRBJ1-1, the V gene TRBV5-4; 8 positions agree with TRBD1. The CDR3 loop spans 15 amino acids. Germline lookup yields CDR1 SGHNT and CDR2 YYREEE (reference sequence). V was pared by 4 bases and J by 1 base, with 6 bases of the junction left unmatched. The CDR3 sequence: CASSARGQGNTEAFF. Written as DNA, the CDR3 is TGTGCCAGCAGCGCGAGAGGACAGGGGAACACTGAAGCTTTCTTT.